The 14 T cell receptor beta chains presented below share a single source sample, sequenced in a study of human T cells and chemical hapten exposure. Specified time point: patch test 3, about 24 weeks after DPC sensitization. Indicated treatment: therapeutic diphenylcyclopropenone sensitization with weekly scalp DPC. MiXCR, applied by TCRdb to the RACE reads, yields one record per CDR3 protein. Among around 200,000 distinct CDR3 sequences listed, around 23% were seen once. Sequenced here: whole blood, sampled in connection with sensitization to the hapten diphenylcyclopropenone (DPC). These receptor sequences come from a woman in her thirties or forties with alopecia areata. Some clones in this sample may be carry-over from other donors' samples.

The V gene is TRBV11-2, the J gene TRBJ2-1; a weak D match, TRBD2 (6 bases). Trimming pared 6 bases from V and 0 bases from J, leaving 12 bases between. The CDR3 totals 15 residues. CDR1 is SGHAT and CDR2 is FQNNGV in the germline V gene. The CDR3 sequence: CASRPPGGSYNEQFF. As DNA, the CDR3 is TGTGCCAGCAGGCCTCCCGGGGGCTCCTACAATGAGCAGTTCTTC.

The V gene is TRBV11-1, the J gene TRBJ2-3, with D unresolved. Between the trimmed V and J ends, which lost 5 bases and 9 bases, there was a span of 21 bases. The CDR3 spans 15 residues. Per germline, CDR1 SGHAT and CDR2 FQDESV (reference sequence). The CDR3 sequence is CASSRPSRDVTTQYF. DNA of the CDR3: TGTGCCAGCAGCCGCCCCTCTAGGGATGTCACGACGCAGTATTTT.

J is TRBJ1-5 and V is TRBV28; no clear D gene. Germline V CDR1 and CDR2: MDHEN, SYDVKM. V lost 3 bases to trimming and J lost 2 bases, with 11 bases between them. This CDR3 spans 15 amino acids. As DNA, the CDR3 is TGTGCCAGCAGTTTCTCGGCGGGCCGCAATCAGCCCCAGCATTTT. Encoded protein: CASSFSAGRNQPQHF.

This rearrangement joins TRBV7-2 to TRBJ1-6; D gene uncertain. CDR1 is SGHTA and CDR2 is FQGNSA in the germline V gene. The length of the CDR3 is 14 residues. The V gene lost 4 bases and the J gene lost 9 bases, with 13 bases spanning the gap. CDR3 protein: CASSSRDRGSPLHF. CDR3 bases: TGTGCCAGCAGCTCCCGGGATCGGGGTTCACCCCTCCACTTT.

The chain has TRBV4-3 and TRBJ2-7; TRBD1 matches 10 bases. After removal of 1 base from V and 2 bases from J, the junction contained 8 bases not matched to a gene. There are 17 residues in the CDR3. Per the germline V gene, CDR1 is LGHNA and CDR2 is YSLEER. The CDR3 loop reads CASSQAPGQGVTYEQYF. The CDR3, as DNA: TGCGCCAGCAGCCAAGCTCCAGGACAGGGGGTCACCTACGAGCAGTACTTC.

The table lists this clonotype with a few counts. V usage is TRBV10-3 and J usage is TRBJ2-3, with 10 nucleotides matching TRBD2. Germline values: CDR1 ENHRY, CDR2 SYGVKD. Unmatched junction bases numbered 8, after V lost 3 bases and J lost 5 bases. This CDR3 has 16 amino acids. This CDR3 is CAISDWSSGSVDTQYF. CDR3 DNA sequence: TGTGCCATCAGTGATTGGTCTAGCGGGAGTGTAGATACGCAGTATTTT.

This clonotype was seen a handful of times. The rearrangement joins TRBV6-5 to TRBJ2-5, with D tentatively TRBD2 (6 bases). Germline V gene sequence: CDR1 MNHEY, CDR2 SVGAGI. The V end was cut by 2 bases, the J end by 5 bases, with 15 bases between. The CDR3 runs 15 residues. Here the CDR3 reads CASSYGAFGGETQYF. The CDR3 DNA is TGTGCCAGCAGTTACGGGGCATTTGGAGGGGAGACCCAGTACTTC.

This clonotype was counted only a few times. V gene TRBV12-3 or TRBV12-4 combines with J gene TRBJ2-7; D is unresolved. Trimming shortened V by 3 bases and J by 1 base, and 7 bases separated the two germline ends. This CDR3 region has 13 residues. DNA of the CDR3: TGTGCCAGCAGTTTCGACAATTCCTACGAGCAGTACTTC. Translated: CASSFDNSYEQYF.

This rearrangement joins TRBV3-1 to TRBJ2-1; possible D gene TRBD2, 5 bases. CDR1 is LGHDT, CDR2 YNNKEL, per germline (reference sequence). The CDR3 runs 12 residues. Trimming took off 4 bases at V and 10 bases at J, with 11 bases between the two ends. The DNA for the CDR3 is TGTGCCAGCAGCCCCCGGGATAACGAGCAGTTCTTC. The encoded protein is CASSPRDNEQFF.

The genes are TRBV11-3 and TRBJ2-2, with D perhaps TRBD1 (5 bases). The CDR3 is made up of 14 amino acids. Germline V CDR1 and CDR2: SGHNT, YENEEA. Trimming shortened V by 5 bases and J by 5 bases, and 12 bases separated the two germline ends. The CDR3 region is CASSIKRGTGELFF. In DNA, the CDR3 is TGTGCCAGCAGCATCAAAAGGGGAACCGGGGAGCTGTTTTTT.

This chain joins TRBV30 and TRBJ1-5; TRBD1 matches at 8 bases. V shed 5 bases, J shed 4 bases, and the junction held 4 bases outside the gene matches. Germline V gene sequence: CDR1 GTSNPN, CDR2 SVGIG (reference sequence). CDR3 length: 13 residues. DNA for the CDR3: TGTGCCTGGTCCCGGACAGGGAATCAGCCCCAGCATTTT. This translates into CAWSRTGNQPQHF.

The table lists this clonotype with a few counts. This sequence joins TRBV25-1 and TRBJ2-1, with 9 bases lining up with TRBD1. This CDR3 is built from 16 residues. From germline, CDR1 is MGHDK and CDR2 SYGVNS. Trimming took 3 bases from V and 2 from J; bases not matched to a gene: 5. This chain's CDR3 is CASSEGQGIPYNEQFF. The DNA for the CDR3 is TGTGCCAGCAGTGAGGGACAGGGTATACCCTACAATGAGCAGTTCTTC. Based on the CDR3 plus reference TRBV25-1 and TRBJ2-1, the full variable domain is EADIYQTPRYLVIGTGKKITLECSQTMGHDKMYWYQQDPGMELHLIHYSYGVNSTEKGDLSSESTVSRIRTEHFPLTLESARPSHTSQYLCASSEGQGIPYNEQFFGPGTRLTVL.

The table lists this clonotype with a count of one. The J gene is TRBJ2-5, the V gene TRBV6-5; D is tentatively TRBD1 or TRBD2 (5 bases each). CDR1 and CDR2 (germline): MNHEY, SVGAGI. Between the trimmed V and J ends, which lost 5 bases and 2 bases, there was a span of 15 bases. The length of the CDR3 is 15 residues. CDR3 protein: CASSPRRDGQETQYF. DNA of the CDR3: TGTGCCAGCAGTCCCCGCCGGGACGGTCAAGAGACCCAGTACTTC.

This clonotype has only a few counts. This chain connects TRBV20-1 to TRBJ2-5; a weak D match, TRBD2 (5 bases). CDR1 and CDR2 (germline): DFQATT, SNEGSKA (reference sequence). The CDR3 sequence is 13 residues long. With 5 bases removed from V and 4 bases from J, the gap between germline ends came to 14 bases. CDR3 sequence: CSAALGVGETQYF. The CDR3 nucleotides are TGCAGTGCTGCACTGGGAGTAGGAGAGACCCAGTACTTC.